Each of the 7 T cell receptor beta chains below was sequenced from the same sample in a study of molecular identifiers for immune sequencing clone quantification. TCRdb called the PCR reads again in MiXCR, with one record for every CDR3 protein. The sample contains around 470,000 distinct CDR3 sequences, about a quarter of which appear only once. Sequenced sample: naive CD8+ T cells from blood, with Jurkat cell RNA spiked in. The subset is: FACS-sorted CD8+CD4-CCR7+CD45RA+ naive T cells. The receptors stem from a human donor in good health. Some libraries in this study had Jurkat cell RNA spiked in.

This clonotype appeared a few times. The genes are TRBV4-3 and TRBJ1-1, with D possibly TRBD1 on 6 matching bases. With 0 bases removed from V and 4 bases from J, the gap between germline ends came to 12 bases. The germline CDR1 and CDR2 sequences are LGHNA and YSLEER. The CDR3 covers 15 residues. This chain's CDR3 is CASSQDQGPATEAFF. CDR3 DNA sequence: TGCGCCAGCAGCCAAGATCAGGGGCCGGCCACTGAAGCTTTCTTT.

The chain carries TRBV7-2 and TRBJ1-6; D remains ambiguous. Germline assignment: CDR1 SGHTA and CDR2 FQGNSA. This CDR3 spans 16 amino acids. The V end was cut by 1 base, the J end by 0 bases, with 7 bases between. The CDR3 coding sequence is TGTGCCAGCAGCTTAGAGCCGGGCTCCTATAATTCACCCCTCCACTTT. Its translation is CASSLEPGSYNSPLHF.

This chain uses TRBV6-2 or TRBV6-3 with TRBJ1-5; D remains unclear. This CDR3 comprises 13 residues. Trimming removed 7 bases at V and 3 bases at J, with 10 bases between. In germline, CDR1 is MNHEY, CDR2 SVGEGT. CDR3 bases: TGTGCCAGCACCTACGGGTTCAATCAGCCCCAGCATTTT. Protein: CASTYGFNQPQHF.

Many counts were recorded for this clonotype. The V gene is TRBV12-3 or TRBV12-4, the J gene TRBJ2-1, with 10 bases aligning to TRBD1. The V and J ends lost 6 bases and 8 bases, in that order; junction bases with no gene match: 7. The CDR3 sequence is 14 residues long. CDR3 sequence (DNA): TGTGCCAGCAGCTTGACAGGGGGCTGGGATGAGCAGTTCTTC. Protein product: CASSLTGGWDEQFF.

This clonotype has more than one count but fewer than ten. The V call is TRBV14, the J call TRBJ2-2; D is uncertain. The CDR3 is made up of 14 amino acids. Germline V gene data show CDR1 as SGHDN and CDR2 as FVKESK. Trimming shortened V by 2 bases and J by 4 bases, and 8 bases separated the two germline ends. CDR3 bases: TGTGCCAGCAGCCAATGGCAGGTCACCGGGGAGCTGTTTTTT. The encoded protein is CASSQWQVTGELFF.

The V gene is TRBV19, the J gene TRBJ2-2; D gene ambiguous. Trimming removed 10 bases from V and 1 base from J, with 7 bases in between. Germline CDR1 LNHDA, CDR2 SQIVND (reference sequence). The length of the CDR3 is 12 residues. CDR3 nucleotides: TGTGCCATGCAGGAGAACACCGGGGAGCTGTTTTTT. It translates to CAMQENTGELFF.

This chain links TRBV12-3 or TRBV12-4 with TRBJ2-7; 8 bases are a match to TRBD1. V was clipped by 5 bases and J by 5 bases; unmatched bases: 17. The CDR3 totals 17 residues. Here the CDR3 reads CASSPDSTRTGRNEQYF. CDR3 bases: TGTGCCAGCAGTCCAGACTCGACCCGGACAGGGCGCAACGAGCAGTACTTC.